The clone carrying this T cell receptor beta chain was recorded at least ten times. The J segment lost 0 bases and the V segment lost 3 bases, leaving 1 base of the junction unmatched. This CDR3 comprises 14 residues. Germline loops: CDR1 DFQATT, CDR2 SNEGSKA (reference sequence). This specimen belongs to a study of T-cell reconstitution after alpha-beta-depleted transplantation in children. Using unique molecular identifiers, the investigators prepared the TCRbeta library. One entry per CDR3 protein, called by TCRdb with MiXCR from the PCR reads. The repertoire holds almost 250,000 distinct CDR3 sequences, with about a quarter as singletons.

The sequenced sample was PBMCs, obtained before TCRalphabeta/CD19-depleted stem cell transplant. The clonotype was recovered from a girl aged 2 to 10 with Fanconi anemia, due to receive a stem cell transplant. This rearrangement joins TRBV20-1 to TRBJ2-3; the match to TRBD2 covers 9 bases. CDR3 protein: CSARLAGSTDTQYF. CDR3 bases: TGCAGTGCTAGGCTAGCGGGGAGCACAGATACGCAGTATTTT.